The 30 T cell receptor beta chains below all came from one sample that was sequenced in a study of shared clonotypes between healthy human individuals. Clones were read by immunoSEQ multiplex PCR, and TCRdb kept only the in-frame ones, dropping some. Of more than 2,000,000 clones listed, more than 85% are singletons. Material: naive CD4+ T cells from PBMCs. Subset noted: CD45RA+ positively selected. The origin of the receptors is a man younger than 35 in good health. Some clones in this sample may be carry-over from other donors' samples.

This rearrangement joins TRBV6-5 to TRBJ2-2, with D possibly matching TRBD1 (6 bases). Germline V gene data show CDR1 as MNHEY and CDR2 as SVGAGI. V lost 4 bases and J lost 6, with 12 bases in between. The CDR3 is 14 residues long. The CDR3 bases are TGTGCCAGCAGTTCTGGACAGTATCCCGGGGAGCTGTTTTTT. Amino acids: CASSSGQYPGELFF.

This rearrangement joins TRBV6-4 to TRBJ2-2, with TRBD1 matching 11 bases. The ends lost 6 bases at V and 7 bases at J; junction bases unmatched: 16. The germline CDR1 and CDR2 sequences are MRHNA and SNTAGT. This CDR3 region has 18 residues. CDR3 bases: TGTGCCAGCAGCGCTCGAACGGGGACAGGGGGTCGGATCGGGGAGCTGTTTTTT. It codes for CASSARTGTGGRIGELFF.

J is TRBJ2-1 and V is TRBV5-1; 9 nucleotides line up with TRBD1. This CDR3 has 16 residues. The germline V gene has CDR1 SGHRS and CDR2 YFSETQ. Trimming at V came to 4 bases and at J to 6 bases, leaving 11 bases not matched to a gene. CDR3 bases: TGCGCCAGCAGCCAGCCAGGACAGGGGTACTTCAATGAGCAGTTCTTC. It yields the protein CASSQPGQGYFNEQFF.

The CDR3 DNA reads TGTGCCAGCAGCTTGGCCGCGGGAACTGGGGCCAACGTCCTGACTTTC. It yields the protein CASSLAAGTGANVLTF. This chain uses TRBV5-8 with TRBJ2-6; possible D gene TRBD2, 6 bases. This CDR3 contains 16 residues. V lost 0 bases and J lost 2, with 9 bases in between. From germline, CDR1 is SGHTS and CDR2 YDEGEE.

This clone was recorded once. The chain is built from TRBV28 and TRBJ2-5; D unresolved. V lost 3 bases, J lost 4 bases, and 12 bases lay in between. In germline, CDR1 is MDHEN, CDR2 SYDVKM. The CDR3 sequence is 14 residues long. CDR3 loop: CASSFPATPETQYF. The CDR3 region has the DNA TGTGCCAGCAGTTTCCCAGCTACGCCAGAGACCCAGTACTTC.

V usage is TRBV5-4 and J usage is TRBJ2-7, with 9 nucleotides matching TRBD2. Germline V gene lookup returns CDR1 SGHNT and CDR2 YYREEE (reference sequence). The J segment lost 0 bases and the V segment lost 1 base, leaving 2 bases of the junction unmatched. The CDR3 is 15 residues long. The CDR3 sequence is CASSLFSGSSYEQYF. The CDR3 nucleotides are TGTGCCAGCAGCTTGTTTAGCGGGAGCTCCTACGAGCAGTACTTC.

The rearrangement links TRBV12-5 to TRBJ2-2, with TRBD2 matching over 7 bases. This CDR3 contains 14 residues. The V and J ends lost 6 bases and 6 bases, in that order; junction bases with no gene match: 7. Germline CDR1 reads LGHNT; CDR2 reads FRNRAP. CDR3 sequence: CASGPTSAAGELFF. The CDR3 DNA reads as TGTGCTAGTGGGCCCACTAGCGCTGCCGGGGAGCTGTTTTTT.

As concerns this clone: Different DNA sequences within this sample yield the same CDR3. As DNA, the CDR3 is TGTGCCAGCAGTTACAGCCGAGCACAAGAGACCCAGTACTTC. Translation gives CASSYSRAQETQYF. The chain links TRBV6-5 to TRBJ2-5, with D unresolved. This CDR3 is built from 14 residues. V was clipped by 2 bases and J by 2 bases, with 9 bases between them. Per germline, CDR1 MNHEY and CDR2 SVGAGI.

The chain joins TRBV28 to TRBJ2-5; TRBD1 matches 9 bases. Germline values: CDR1 MDHEN, CDR2 SYDVKM. CDR3 length equals 17 residues. V lost 1 base, J lost 4 bases, and 10 bases stayed unmatched. The CDR3 sequence is CASSLYRGRERSETQYF. CDR3 in DNA: TGTGCCAGCAGTTTATACAGGGGGCGGGAGCGGTCAGAGACCCAGTACTTC.

This clone was seen only once. The chain recombines TRBV21-1 with TRBJ1-1. TRBV21-1 is described as a pseudogene. This CDR3 spans 18 amino acids. CDR3: CASSKGALRAGRSTEAFF. CDR3 bases: TGTGCCAGCAGCAAAGGGGCTTTACGTGCAGGGAGAAGCACTGAAGCTTTCTTT.

The rearrangement joins TRBV4-3 to TRBJ2-5; TRBD1 agrees at 8 bases. CDR1 and CDR2 from the germline V gene are LGHNA and YSLEER. The J segment lost 2 bases and the V segment lost 0 bases, leaving 8 bases of the junction unmatched. CDR3 length: 17 amino acids. CDR3 loop: CASSQEGGQDQQETQYF. The CDR3 DNA follows: TGCGCCAGCAGCCAAGAAGGGGGACAGGACCAACAAGAGACCCAGTACTTC.

This chain's CDR3 is CASSLYMTGGGNTIYF. Written as DNA, the CDR3 is TGCGCCAGCAGCTTGTACATGACAGGGGGAGGAAACACCATATATTTT. The rearrangement links TRBV5-1 to TRBJ1-3, with TRBD1 identical over 9 bases. The CDR3 contains 16 residues. The junction had 6 bases not matched to a gene; V was cut back by 1 base and J by 4 bases. Germline-derived CDR1 and CDR2 are SGHRS and YFSETQ.

The chain has TRBV10-2 and TRBJ1-1, with D tentatively TRBD1 (6 bases). The V and J ends lost 0 bases and 4 bases respectively, with 12 bases between them. The CDR3 loop spans 15 amino acids. Germline V gene lookup returns CDR1 WSHSY and CDR2 SAAADI. The CDR3 here is CASSESGRGGTEAFF. The CDR3 DNA is TGCGCCAGCAGTGAGTCAGGCAGGGGAGGCACTGAAGCTTTCTTT.

The chain joins TRBV11-2 to TRBJ1-5, with D unresolved. The germline V gene has CDR1 SGHAT and CDR2 FQNNGV. V was clipped by 4 bases and J by 5 bases, with 15 bases between them. This CDR3 has 15 amino acids. The CDR3, as DNA: TGTGCCAGCAGCTCGGGGAGGCAGAGCTATCAGCCCCAGCATTTT. It is translated as CASSSGRQSYQPQHF. Full variable domain (missing parts from reference TRBV11-2 and TRBJ1-5): EAGVAQSPRYKIIEKRQSVAFWCNPISGHATLYWYQQILGQGPKLLIQFQNNGVVDDSQLPKDRFSAERLKGVDSTLKIQPAKLEDSAVYLCASSSGRQSYQPQHFGDGTRLSIL.

About this clone itself: Other DNA sequences in the same sample also yield this CDR3. The rearrangement links TRBV5-6 to TRBJ2-7, with TRBD1 matching over 8 bases. With V trimmed by 4 bases and J by 0 bases, 6 bases remained unmatched. Germline V gene lookup returns CDR1 SGHDT and CDR2 YYEEEE. This CDR3 region has 15 residues. The CDR3 reads CASSLGQGASYEQYF. The CDR3 DNA follows: TGTGCCAGCAGCCTGGGGCAGGGGGCCTCCTACGAGCAGTACTTC.

This chain links TRBV28 with TRBJ2-2; D unclear. V shed 2 bases and J shed 1 base, with 20 bases lying between them. The CDR3 has 19 residues. In germline, CDR1 is MDHEN, CDR2 SYDVKM. The CDR3: CASSLSRLRITKNTGELFF. DNA for the CDR3: TGTGCCAGCAGTTTAAGTAGGTTGAGGATCACCAAGAACACCGGGGAGCTGTTTTTT.

V usage is TRBV9 and J usage is TRBJ2-7; 8 bases fit TRBD2. J gave up 2 bases and V 2 bases, and 3 bases lay outside the gene matches. The CDR3 sequence is 14 residues long. CDR1 is SGDLS and CDR2 is YYNGEE in the germline V gene. The CDR3 loop is CASSVSGVTYEQYF. CDR3 DNA sequence: TGTGCCAGCAGCGTTAGCGGGGTAACCTACGAGCAGTACTTC. Based on the CDR3 plus reference TRBV9 and TRBJ2-7, the full variable domain is DSGVTQTPKHLITATGQRVTLRCSPRSGDLSVYWYQQSLDQGLQFLIQYYNGEERAKGNILERFSAQQFPDLHSELNLSSLELGDSALYFCASSVSGVTYEQYFGPGTRLTVT.

This chain connects TRBV7-8 to TRBJ2-3; D not resolved. The V gene's germline CDR1 is SGHVS and CDR2 FQNEAQ. The CDR3 has 13 amino acids. The V end was cut by 0 bases, the J end by 7 bases, with 8 bases between. The chain's CDR3 is CASSLAHLNTQYF. The CDR3 coding sequence is TGTGCCAGCAGCTTAGCGCATCTGAATACGCAGTATTTT.

The chain combines TRBV28 with TRBJ2-1, with 10 nucleotides matching TRBD2. This CDR3 comprises 16 residues. Trimming at V came to 6 bases and at J to 2 bases, leaving 7 bases not matched to a gene. Germline loops: CDR1 MDHEN, CDR2 SYDVKM. The CDR3 DNA sequence: TGTGCCAGCAGGGCTCAAGCGGGGGGGGCCTACAATGAGCAGTTCTTC. Translating it yields CASRAQAGGAYNEQFF.

This chain links TRBV7-3 with TRBJ2-3; the match to TRBD2 covers 13 bases. The CDR3 sequence is 19 residues long. Trimming at V came to 5 bases and at J to 3 bases, leaving 14 bases not matched to a gene. The V gene's germline CDR1 is SGHTA and CDR2 FQGTGA. CDR3 DNA: TGTGCCAGCAGCAGTCGACCGAGGACTAGCGGGAGTCGTACAGATACGCAGTATTTT. This gives the protein CASSSRPRTSGSRTDTQYF.

The CDR3 coding sequence is TGTGCCAGCAGACCCCTCCACTTGAACACTGAAGCTTTCTTT. It specifies CASRPLHLNTEAFF. The chain recombines TRBV27 with TRBJ1-1; D call uncertain. Germline CDR1 MNHEY, CDR2 SMNVEV (reference sequence). The CDR3 covers 14 residues. V gave up 6 bases and J gave up 0 bases, with 11 bases separating them.

This rearrangement joins TRBV5-1 to TRBJ2-1; D is undetermined. Trimming left V 0 bases short and J 0 bases short, with 10 bases between. CDR1 and CDR2 (germline): SGHRS, YFSETQ. The CDR3 is 16 amino acids. CDR3 sequence (DNA): TGCGCCAGCAGCTTGGCCCTCTCGAGCTCCTACAATGAGCAGTTCTTC. It translates to CASSLALSSSYNEQFF. Together with reference TRBV5-1 and TRBJ2-1, the CDR3 gives the full variable domain: KAGVTQTPRYLIKTRGQQVTLSCSPISGHRSVSWYQQTPGQGLQFLFEYFSETQRNKGNFPGRFSGRQFSNSRSEMNVSTLELGDSALYLCASSLALSSSYNEQFFGPGTRLTVL.

This chain uses TRBV7-9 with TRBJ2-5; D uncertain. The CDR3 is 13 amino acids. V was pared by 5 bases and J by 5 bases, with 12 bases between. The germline CDR1 and CDR2 sequences are SEHNR and FQNEAQ (reference sequence). Here the CDR3 DNA reads TGTGCCAGCAGCCAATTGGGTGGCGAGACCCAGTACTTC. This encodes CASSQLGGETQYF.

CDR3 loop: CASLRRNEQYF. In nucleotides, the CDR3 is TGTGCCAGCTTAAGGAGGAACGAGCAGTACTTC. The chain uses TRBV5-8 and TRBJ2-7, with a weak D call TRBD2 (5 bases). Germline CDR1 and CDR2: SGHTS and YDEGEE. Trimming pared 7 bases from V and 5 bases from J, leaving 10 bases between. This CDR3 contains 11 residues.

A single count supports this clone. The chain employs TRBV6-5 and TRBJ2-7; 7 bases fit TRBD1. Germline CDR1 reads MNHEY; CDR2 reads SVGAGI. J was trimmed by 2 bases and V by 4 bases; bases with no gene match: 5. This CDR3 comprises 14 residues. The CDR3 DNA reads as TGTGCCAGCAGTTCCTCCAGGGGGACCTACGAGCAGTACTTC. This translates into CASSSSRGTYEQYF.

The chain uses TRBV6-1 and TRBJ2-5; D remains ambiguous. Germline assignment: CDR1 MNHNS and CDR2 SASEGT. CDR3 length: 11 residues. Trimming removed 6 bases at V and 3 bases at J, with 5 bases between. The CDR3 nucleotides are TGTGCCAGCAGGATCGAAGAGACCCAGTACTTC. This codes for CASRIEETQYF.

Comment on this clone: This CDR3 is also generated by other DNA sequences in the sample. The chain carries TRBV18 and TRBJ1-4; 12 bases are shared with TRBD1. Germline CDR1 is KGHSH and CDR2 is LQKENI. J lost 5 bases, V lost 3 bases, and 4 bases had no gene match. The CDR3 runs to 16 residues. The CDR3 sequence is CASSPGTGGANEKLFF. The CDR3 bases are TGTGCCAGCTCACCTGGGACAGGGGGCGCAAATGAAAAACTGTTTTTT.

Concerning this clone itself: The same CDR3 is also encoded by other DNA sequences in this sample. The chain is built from TRBV6-1 and TRBJ2-3; 12 bases map to TRBD2. This CDR3 has 15 amino acids. V shed 6 bases, J shed 0 bases, and the junction held 1 base outside the gene matches. Germline CDR1 and CDR2: MNHNS and SASEGT. CDR3: CASRGLAGSTDTQYF. The DNA for the CDR3 is TGTGCCAGCAGAGGACTAGCGGGAAGCACAGATACGCAGTATTTT.

This clone has a handful of counts. The chain recombines TRBV4-1 with TRBJ1-2, with unresolved D. The CDR3 covers 12 residues. Germline assignment: CDR1 MGHRA and CDR2 YSYEKL. With 0 bases removed from V and 7 bases from J, the gap between germline ends came to 6 bases. Written as DNA, the CDR3 is TGCGCCAGCAGCCAAGATAAGAGTGGCTACACCTTC. This translates into CASSQDKSGYTF.

The rearrangement uses TRBV27 and TRBJ1-3, with D possibly matching TRBD1 (5 bases). Germline V gives CDR1 MNHEY, CDR2 SMNVEV (reference sequence). The CDR3 covers 14 residues. Trimming left V 8 bases short and J 4 bases short, with 15 bases between. The CDR3 here is CASPGRQSGNTIYF. The DNA of the CDR3 is TGTGCCAGCCCTGGGAGACAGTCCGGAAACACCATATATTTT.